Sequencing of this T cell receptor (beta chain) was carried out in a study of cytomegalovirus exposure and HLA in healthy donors. Findings of the study overall: On later analysis, the bulk of CMV-associated TCR beta chains appeared to be HLA-restricted.

The germline CDR1 and CDR2 sequences are SGHDN and FVKESK. The CDR3 is 15 residues long. The J segment lost 8 bases and the V segment lost 4 bases, leaving 10 bases of the junction unmatched. On this clone: Antigen unknown.

The PCR was carried out with 60 Vbeta primers and 13 Jbeta primers. Sequenced by immunoSEQ multiplex PCR; TCRdb stores in-frame clones only, minus some. The data show fewer than 120,000 clones, with approximately 86% seen just once and about 1.7% held by the top ten. The sample consisted of PBMCs. The chain links TRBV14 to TRBJ2-2; TRBD2 matches at 7 bases. This TCR was recovered from a middle-aged man in good health and CMV-seronegative. The CDR3 bases are TGTGCCAGCAGCCCCCAGCGGGGAGGTAGGGGGGAGCTGTTTTTT. It is translated as CASSPQRGGRGELFF.